The entry that follows covers one T cell receptor beta chain sequence. This sample was taken from a study of Ad26.COV2.S vaccination and SARS-CoV-2 variants. The CDR3 covers 15 residues. The germline V and J ends were trimmed by 5 bases and 1 base, with 14 bases remaining between them. In germline, CDR1 is MNHEY, CDR2 SVGAGI. Treatment here: some 20 received Ad26.COV2.S at low or high dose, single or two shots; a few received placebo; per-sample allocation not given. At day 63 after the first vaccine or placebo injection, samples were drawn. TCRdb's table, derived via immunoSEQ multiplex PCR, lists solely in-frame clones and lacks some. The top ten hold approximately 1.7% of the sample, which has about 390,000 clones, about 92% seen once.

The chain couples TRBV6-5 to TRBJ1-1; D is possibly TRBD1 (5 bases). The sample consisted of peripheral blood, taken in a trial of Ad26.COV2.S vaccine versus placebo. This clonotype originated in a person aged 18-65 years who received the Ad26.COV2.S COVID-19 vaccine or a placebo. The CDR3 sequence is CASSLTDRANTEAFF. The CDR3, as DNA: TGTGCCAGCAGTCTGACAGACCGGGCGAACACTGAAGCTTTCTTT.